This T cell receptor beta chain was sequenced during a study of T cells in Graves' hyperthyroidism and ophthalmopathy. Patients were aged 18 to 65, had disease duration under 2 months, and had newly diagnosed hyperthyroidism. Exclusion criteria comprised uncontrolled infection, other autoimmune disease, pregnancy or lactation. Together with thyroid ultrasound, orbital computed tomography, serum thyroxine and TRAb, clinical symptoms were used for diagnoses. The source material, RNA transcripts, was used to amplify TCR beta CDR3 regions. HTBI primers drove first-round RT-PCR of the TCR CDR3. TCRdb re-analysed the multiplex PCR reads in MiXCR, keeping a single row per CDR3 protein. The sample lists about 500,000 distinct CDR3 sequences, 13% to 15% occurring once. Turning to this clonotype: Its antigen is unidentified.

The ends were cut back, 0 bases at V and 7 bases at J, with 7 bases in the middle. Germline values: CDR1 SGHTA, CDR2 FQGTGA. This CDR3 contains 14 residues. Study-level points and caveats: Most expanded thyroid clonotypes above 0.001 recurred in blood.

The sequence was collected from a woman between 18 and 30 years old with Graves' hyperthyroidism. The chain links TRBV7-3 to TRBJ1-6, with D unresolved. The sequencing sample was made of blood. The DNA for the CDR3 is TGTGCCAGCAGCTTAACGTCTGTCAATTCACCCCTCCACTTT. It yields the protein CASSLTSVNSPLHF.